The entry below describes one T cell receptor (beta chain). Its cognate antigen is unknown. The CDR3 covers 18 residues. The V gene's germline CDR1 is SGHTA and CDR2 FQGTGA. Unmatched junction bases numbered 9, after V lost 0 bases and J lost 4 bases. Researchers ran the PCR with 60 Vbeta and 13 Jbeta primers. Produced via immunoSEQ multiplex PCR; TCRdb's table is partial and in-frame only. The sample has 250,000 to 350,000 clones, more than 80% seen once. Healthy bone marrow donors supplied every sample. The record originates from a study of cytomegalovirus exposure and HLA in healthy donors. Study-level findings and limits: Many donors carried some public TCRs, although rarity characterized most TCR sequences. A previous analysis found most TCR beta V segments productive roughly 87% or roughly 30% of the time. Later analysis placed DRB1 highest and HLA-C lowest in TCR association rates, which differed by HLA locus.

The gene calls are TRBV7-3 and TRBJ2-5; 12 nucleotides match TRBD2. Source material: PBMCs. This clonotype was sampled from a man in his forties or fifties in good health and CMV-seropositive. The DNA for the CDR3 is TGTGCCAGCAGCTTAACGTCCCTATCTAGCGGGAGGGGAGAGACCCAGTACTTC. Its protein product is CASSLTSLSSGRGETQYF.